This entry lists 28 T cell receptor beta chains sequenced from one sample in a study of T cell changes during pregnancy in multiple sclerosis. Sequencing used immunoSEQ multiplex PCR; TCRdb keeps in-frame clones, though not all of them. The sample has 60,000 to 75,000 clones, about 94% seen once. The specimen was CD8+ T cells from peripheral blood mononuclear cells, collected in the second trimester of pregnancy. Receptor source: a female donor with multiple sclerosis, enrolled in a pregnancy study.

This CDR3 reads CASSIPGYGYTF. The CDR3 DNA reads TGTGCCAGTAGTATACCAGGTTATGGCTACACCTTC. This chain connects TRBV19 to TRBJ1-2; D is unclear. With 2 bases removed from V and 5 bases from J, the gap between germline ends came to 6 bases. CDR3 length: 12 amino acids. Germline CDR1 is LNHDA and CDR2 is SQIVND (reference sequence).

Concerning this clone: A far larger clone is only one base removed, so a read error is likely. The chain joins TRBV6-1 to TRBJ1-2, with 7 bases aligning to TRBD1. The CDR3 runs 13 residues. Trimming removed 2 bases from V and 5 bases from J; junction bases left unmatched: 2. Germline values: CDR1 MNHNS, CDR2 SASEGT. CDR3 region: CASSELGQYGYTF. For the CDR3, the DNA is TGTGCCAGCAGTGAACTGGGACAGTATGGCTACACCTTC.

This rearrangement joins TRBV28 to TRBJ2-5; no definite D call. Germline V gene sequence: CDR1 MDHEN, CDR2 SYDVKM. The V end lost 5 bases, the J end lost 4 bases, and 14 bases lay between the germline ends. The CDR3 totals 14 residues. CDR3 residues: CASSKMETLETQYF. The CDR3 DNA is TGTGCCAGCAGTAAAATGGAGACCCTAGAGACCCAGTACTTC. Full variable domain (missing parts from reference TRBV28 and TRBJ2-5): DVKVTQSSRYLVKRTGEKVFLECVQDMDHENMFWYRQDPGLGLRLIYFSYDVKMKEKGDIPEGYSVSREKKERFSLILESASTNQTSMYLCASSKMETLETQYFGPGTRLLVL.

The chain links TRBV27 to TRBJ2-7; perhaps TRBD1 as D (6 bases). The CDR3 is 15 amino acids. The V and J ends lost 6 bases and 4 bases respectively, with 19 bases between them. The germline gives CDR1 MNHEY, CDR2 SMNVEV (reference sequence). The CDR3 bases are TGTGCCAGCAGCAACTATCCGGACAGCCCGTACGAGCAGTACTTC. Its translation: CASSNYPDSPYEQYF.

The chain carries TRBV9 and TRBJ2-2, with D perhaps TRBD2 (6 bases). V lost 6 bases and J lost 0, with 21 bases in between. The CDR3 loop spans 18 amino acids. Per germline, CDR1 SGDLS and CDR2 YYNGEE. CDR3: CASTRSGSGTANTGELFF. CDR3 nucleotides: TGTGCCAGCACCCGTAGTGGTTCCGGGACTGCGAACACCGGGGAGCTGTTTTTT.

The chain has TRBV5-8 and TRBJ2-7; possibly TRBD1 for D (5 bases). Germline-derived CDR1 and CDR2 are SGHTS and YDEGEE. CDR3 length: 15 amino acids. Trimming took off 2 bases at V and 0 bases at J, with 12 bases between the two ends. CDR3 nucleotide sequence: TGTGCCAGCAGCTTAGAACAGGATAGCTCCTACGAGCAGTACTTC. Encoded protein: CASSLEQDSSYEQYF. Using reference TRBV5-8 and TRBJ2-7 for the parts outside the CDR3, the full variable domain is EAGVTQSPTHLIKTRGQQATLRCSPISGHTSVYWYQQALGLGLQFLLWYDEGEERNRGNFPPRFSGRQFPNYSSELNVNALELEDSALYLCASSLEQDSSYEQYFGPGTRLTVT.

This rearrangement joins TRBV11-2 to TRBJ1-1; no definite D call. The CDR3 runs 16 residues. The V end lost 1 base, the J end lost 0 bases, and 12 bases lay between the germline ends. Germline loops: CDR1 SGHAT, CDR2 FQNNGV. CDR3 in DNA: TGTGCCAGCAGCTTAGGTATCGGAGGGTTGAACACTGAAGCTTTCTTT. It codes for CASSLGIGGLNTEAFF.

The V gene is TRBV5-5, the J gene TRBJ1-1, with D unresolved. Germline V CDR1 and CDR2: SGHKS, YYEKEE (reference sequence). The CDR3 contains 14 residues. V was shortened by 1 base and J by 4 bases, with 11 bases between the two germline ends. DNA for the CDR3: TGTGCCAGCAGCTTGCTATGGGAGGGCACTGAAGCTTTCTTT. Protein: CASSLLWEGTEAFF.

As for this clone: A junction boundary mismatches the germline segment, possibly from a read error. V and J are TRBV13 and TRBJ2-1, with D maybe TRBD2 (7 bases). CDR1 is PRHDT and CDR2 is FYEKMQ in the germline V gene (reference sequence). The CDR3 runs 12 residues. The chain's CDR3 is CASSLEGGGVVF. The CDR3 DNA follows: TGTGCCAGCAGCTTAGAGGGGGGAGGGGTAGTCTTC.

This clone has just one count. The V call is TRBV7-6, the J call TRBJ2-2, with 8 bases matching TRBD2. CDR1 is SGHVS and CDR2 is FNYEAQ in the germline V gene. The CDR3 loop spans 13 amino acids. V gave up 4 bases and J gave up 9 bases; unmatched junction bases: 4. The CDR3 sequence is CASSSTSGRELFF. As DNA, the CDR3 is TGTGCCAGCAGCTCTACTAGCGGTAGGGAGCTGTTTTTT.

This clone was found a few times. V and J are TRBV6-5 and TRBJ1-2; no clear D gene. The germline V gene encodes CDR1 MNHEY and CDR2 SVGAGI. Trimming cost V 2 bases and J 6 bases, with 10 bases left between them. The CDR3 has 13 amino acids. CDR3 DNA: TGTGCCAGCAGTTACAACGGGAGAGATGGCTACACCTTC. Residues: CASSYNGRDGYTF.

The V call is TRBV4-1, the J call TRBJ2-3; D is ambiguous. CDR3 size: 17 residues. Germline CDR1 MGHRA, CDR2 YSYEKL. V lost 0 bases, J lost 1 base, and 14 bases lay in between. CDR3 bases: TGCGCCAGCAGCCAAGAGCTAGGCTCCAGCGGCACAGATACGCAGTATTTT. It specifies CASSQELGSSGTDTQYF.

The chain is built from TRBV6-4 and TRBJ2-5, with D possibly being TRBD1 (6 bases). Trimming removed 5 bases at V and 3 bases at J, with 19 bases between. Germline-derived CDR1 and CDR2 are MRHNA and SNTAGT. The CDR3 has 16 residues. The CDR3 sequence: CASSRQGPLFKETQYF. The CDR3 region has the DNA TGTGCCAGCAGTCGCCAGGGGCCCCTCTTCAAAGAGACCCAGTACTTC.

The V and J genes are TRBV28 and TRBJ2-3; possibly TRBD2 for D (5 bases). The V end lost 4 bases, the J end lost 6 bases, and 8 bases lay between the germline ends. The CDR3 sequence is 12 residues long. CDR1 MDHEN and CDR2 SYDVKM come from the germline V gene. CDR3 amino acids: CASSWPGDTQYF. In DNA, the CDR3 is TGTGCCAGCAGTTGGCCGGGGGATACGCAGTATTTT.

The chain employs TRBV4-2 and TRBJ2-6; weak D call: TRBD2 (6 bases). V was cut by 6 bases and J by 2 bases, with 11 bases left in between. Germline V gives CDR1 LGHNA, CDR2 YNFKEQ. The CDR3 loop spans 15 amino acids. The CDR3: CASRSGEAGANVLTF. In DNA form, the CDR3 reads TGTGCCAGCAGATCGGGGGAAGCTGGGGCCAACGTCCTGACTTTC.

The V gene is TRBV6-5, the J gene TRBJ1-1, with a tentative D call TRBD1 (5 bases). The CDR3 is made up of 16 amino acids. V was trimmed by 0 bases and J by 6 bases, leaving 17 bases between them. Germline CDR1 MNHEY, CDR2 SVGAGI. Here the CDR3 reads CASSYSVREVIPEAFF. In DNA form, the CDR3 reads TGTGCCAGCAGTTACTCGGTCAGGGAGGTGATCCCTGAAGCTTTCTTT.

For the CDR3, the DNA is TGTGCCAGTAACCCACGCAGCTCCTACAATGAGCAGTTCTTC. This translates into CASNPRSSYNEQFF. V is TRBV19 and J is TRBJ2-1; no reliable D call. CDR3 size: 14 residues. Germline V gives CDR1 LNHDA, CDR2 SQIVND (reference sequence). The V gene lost 7 bases and the J gene lost 0 bases, with 10 bases spanning the gap.

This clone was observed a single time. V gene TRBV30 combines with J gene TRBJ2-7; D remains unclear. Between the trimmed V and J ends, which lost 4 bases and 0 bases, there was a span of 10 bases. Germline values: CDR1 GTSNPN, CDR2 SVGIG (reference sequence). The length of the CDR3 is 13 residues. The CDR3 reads CAWTEKSSYEQYF. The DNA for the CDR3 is TGTGCCTGGACTGAGAAGAGCTCCTACGAGCAGTACTTC.

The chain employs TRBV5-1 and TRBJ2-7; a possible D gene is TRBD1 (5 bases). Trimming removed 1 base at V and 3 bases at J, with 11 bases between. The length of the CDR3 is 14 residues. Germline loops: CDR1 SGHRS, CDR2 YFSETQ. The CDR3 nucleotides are TGCGCCAGCAGCTTGTCGGCAGGGTACTACGAGCAGTACTTC. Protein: CASSLSAGYYEQYF.

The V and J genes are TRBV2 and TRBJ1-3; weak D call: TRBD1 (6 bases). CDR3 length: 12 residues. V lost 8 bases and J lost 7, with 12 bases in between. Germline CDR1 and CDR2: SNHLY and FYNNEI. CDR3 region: CASGDRRNTIYF. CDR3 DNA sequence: TGTGCCAGCGGAGACAGGCGCAACACCATATATTTT.

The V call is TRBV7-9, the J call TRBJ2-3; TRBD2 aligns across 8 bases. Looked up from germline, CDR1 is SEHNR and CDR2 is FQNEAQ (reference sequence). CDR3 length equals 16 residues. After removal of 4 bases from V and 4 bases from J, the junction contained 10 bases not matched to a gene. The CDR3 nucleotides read TGTGCCAGCAGCTACCCCTCTGGAGCGGGAGCAGATACGCAGTATTTT. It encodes CASSYPSGAGADTQYF.

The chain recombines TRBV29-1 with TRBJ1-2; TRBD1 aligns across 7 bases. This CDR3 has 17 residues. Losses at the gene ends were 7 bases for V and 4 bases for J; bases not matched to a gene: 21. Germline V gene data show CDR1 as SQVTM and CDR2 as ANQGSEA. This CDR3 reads CSAKQRQGLEGTYGYTF. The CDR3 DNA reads TGCAGCGCTAAACAGAGACAGGGTCTCGAAGGAACCTATGGCTACACCTTC.

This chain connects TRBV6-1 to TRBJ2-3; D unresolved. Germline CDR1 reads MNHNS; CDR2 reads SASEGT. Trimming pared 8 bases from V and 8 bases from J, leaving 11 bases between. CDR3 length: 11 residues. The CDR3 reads CASRKASTQYF. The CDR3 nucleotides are TGTGCCAGCCGGAAAGCGAGTACGCAGTATTTT.

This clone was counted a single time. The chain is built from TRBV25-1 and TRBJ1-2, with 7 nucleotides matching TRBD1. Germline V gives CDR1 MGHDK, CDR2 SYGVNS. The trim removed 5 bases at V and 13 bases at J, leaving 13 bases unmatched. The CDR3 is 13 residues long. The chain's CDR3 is CASSLGTAGPLTF. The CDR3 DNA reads TGTGCCAGCAGTCTAGGGACAGCCGGGCCCCTCACCTTC.

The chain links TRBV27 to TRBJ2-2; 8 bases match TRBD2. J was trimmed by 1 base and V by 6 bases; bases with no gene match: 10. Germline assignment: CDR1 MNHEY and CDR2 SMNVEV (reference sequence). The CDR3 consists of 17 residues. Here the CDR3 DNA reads TGTGCCAGCAGCCGGGAGGGGGGGGTACTGAACACCGGGGAGCTGTTTTTT. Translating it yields CASSREGGVLNTGELFF.

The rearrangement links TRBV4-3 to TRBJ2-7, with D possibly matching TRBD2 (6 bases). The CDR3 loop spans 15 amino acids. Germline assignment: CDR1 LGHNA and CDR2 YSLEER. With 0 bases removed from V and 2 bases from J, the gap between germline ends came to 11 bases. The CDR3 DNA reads TGCGCCAGCAGCCAAGATGGCGGGACGCCCTACGAGCAGTACTTC. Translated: CASSQDGGTPYEQYF.

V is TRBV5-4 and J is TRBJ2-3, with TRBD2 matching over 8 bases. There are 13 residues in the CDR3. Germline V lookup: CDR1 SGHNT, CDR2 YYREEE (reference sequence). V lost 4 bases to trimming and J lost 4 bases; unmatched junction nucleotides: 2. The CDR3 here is CASSGRGADTQYF. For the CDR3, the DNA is TGTGCCAGCAGCGGGCGGGGGGCAGATACGCAGTATTTT. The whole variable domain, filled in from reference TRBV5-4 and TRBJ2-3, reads ETGVTQSPTHLIKTRGQQVTLRCSSQSGHNTVSWYQQALGQGPQFIFQYYREEENGRGNFPPRFSGLQFPNYSSELNVNALELDDSALYLCASSGRGADTQYFGPGTRLTVL.

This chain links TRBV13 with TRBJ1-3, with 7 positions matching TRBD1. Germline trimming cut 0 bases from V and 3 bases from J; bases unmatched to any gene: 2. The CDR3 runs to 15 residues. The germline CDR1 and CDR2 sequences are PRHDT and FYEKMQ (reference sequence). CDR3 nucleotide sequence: TGTGCCAGCAGCTTAGGCCCAGGGGGTGGAAACACCATATATTTT. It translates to CASSLGPGGGNTIYF.